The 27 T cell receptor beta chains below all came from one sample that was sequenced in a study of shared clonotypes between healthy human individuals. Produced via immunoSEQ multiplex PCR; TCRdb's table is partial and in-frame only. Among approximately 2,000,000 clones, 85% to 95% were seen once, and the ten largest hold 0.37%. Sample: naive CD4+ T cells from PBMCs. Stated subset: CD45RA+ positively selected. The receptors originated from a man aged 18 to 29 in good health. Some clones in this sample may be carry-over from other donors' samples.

As DNA, the CDR3 is TGTGCCAGCAGTGAAGCGCGGGGACCCCAGCATTTT. Translated, it gives CASSEARGPQHF. This chain connects TRBV6-1 to TRBJ1-5; D remains ambiguous. V lost 0 bases and J 10 bases, leaving 7 bases between the germline ends. The CDR3 covers 12 residues. Germline V gene lookup returns CDR1 MNHNS and CDR2 SASEGT.

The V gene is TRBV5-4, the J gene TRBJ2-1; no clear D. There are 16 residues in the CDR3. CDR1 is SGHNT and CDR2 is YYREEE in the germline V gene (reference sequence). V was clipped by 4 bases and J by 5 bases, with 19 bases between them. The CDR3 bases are TGTGCCAGCAGCCCGGGCGAAGGCAGTTTTAACAATGAGCAGTTCTTC. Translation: CASSPGEGSFNNEQFF. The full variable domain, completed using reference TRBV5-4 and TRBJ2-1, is ETGVTQSPTHLIKTRGQQVTLRCSSQSGHNTVSWYQQALGQGPQFIFQYYREEENGRGNFPPRFSGLQFPNYSSELNVNALELDDSALYLCASSPGEGSFNNEQFFGPGTRLTVL.

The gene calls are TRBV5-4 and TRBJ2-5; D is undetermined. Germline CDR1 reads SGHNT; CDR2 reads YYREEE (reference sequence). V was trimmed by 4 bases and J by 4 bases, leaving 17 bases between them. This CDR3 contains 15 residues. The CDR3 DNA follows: TGTGCCAGCAGCCAAGGTCTTGCGGCAGTAGAGACCCAGTACTTC. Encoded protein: CASSQGLAAVETQYF.

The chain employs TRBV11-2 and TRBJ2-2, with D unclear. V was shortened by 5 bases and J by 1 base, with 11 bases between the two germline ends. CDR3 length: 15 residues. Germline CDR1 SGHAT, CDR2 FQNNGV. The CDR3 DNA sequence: TGTGCCAGCAGCCCCCCCCTGGGGAACACCGGGGAGCTGTTTTTT. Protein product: CASSPPLGNTGELFF. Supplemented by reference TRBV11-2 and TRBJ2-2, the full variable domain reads EAGVAQSPRYKIIEKRQSVAFWCNPISGHATLYWYQQILGQGPKLLIQFQNNGVVDDSQLPKDRFSAERLKGVDSTLKIQPAKLEDSAVYLCASSPPLGNTGELFFGEGSRLTVL.

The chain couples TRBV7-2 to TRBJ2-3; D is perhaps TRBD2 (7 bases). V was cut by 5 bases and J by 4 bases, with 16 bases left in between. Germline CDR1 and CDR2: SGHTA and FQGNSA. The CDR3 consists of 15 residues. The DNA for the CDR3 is TGTGCCAGCAGCGTAATCAGAGGGGGGGCAGATACGCAGTATTTT. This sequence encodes CASSVIRGGADTQYF. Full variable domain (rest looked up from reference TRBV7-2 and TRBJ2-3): GAGVSQSPSNKVTEKGKDVELRCDPISGHTALYWYRQSLGQGLEFLIYFQGNSAPDKSGLPSDRFSAERTGGSVSTLTIQRTQQEDSAVYLCASSVIRGGADTQYFGPGTRLTVL.

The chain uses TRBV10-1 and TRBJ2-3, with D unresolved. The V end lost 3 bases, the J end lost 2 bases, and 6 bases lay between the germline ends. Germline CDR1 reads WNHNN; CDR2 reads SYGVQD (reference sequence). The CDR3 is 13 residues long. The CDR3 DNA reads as TGCGCCAGCAGTGAAGCAGCCACAGATACGCAGTATTTT. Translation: CASSEAATDTQYF.

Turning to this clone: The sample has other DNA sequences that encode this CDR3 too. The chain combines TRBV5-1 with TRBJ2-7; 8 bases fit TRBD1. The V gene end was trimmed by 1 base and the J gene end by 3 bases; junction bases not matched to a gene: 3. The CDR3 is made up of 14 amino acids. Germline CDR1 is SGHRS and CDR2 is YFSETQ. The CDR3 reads CASSLSTGVYEQYF. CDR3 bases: TGCGCCAGCAGCTTGTCGACAGGGGTCTACGAGCAGTACTTC.

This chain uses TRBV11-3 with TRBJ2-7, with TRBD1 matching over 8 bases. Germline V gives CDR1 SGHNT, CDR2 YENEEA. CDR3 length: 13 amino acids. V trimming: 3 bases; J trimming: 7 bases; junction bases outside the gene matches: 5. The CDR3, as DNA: TGTGCCAGCAGCTTGGCAGGGGGCCGAGAGCAGTACTTC. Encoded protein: CASSLAGGREQYF.

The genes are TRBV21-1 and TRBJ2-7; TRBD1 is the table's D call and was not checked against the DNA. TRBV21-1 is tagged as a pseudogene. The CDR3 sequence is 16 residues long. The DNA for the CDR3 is TGTGCCAGCAGCAATCTAGACAGGGGATCCTCCTACGAGCAGTACTTC. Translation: CASSNLDRGSSYEQYF.

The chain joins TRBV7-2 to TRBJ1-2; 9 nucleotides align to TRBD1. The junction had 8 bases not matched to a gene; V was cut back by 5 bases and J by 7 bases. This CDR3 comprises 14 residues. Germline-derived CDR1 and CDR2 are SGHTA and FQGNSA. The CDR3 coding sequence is TGTGCCAGCAGCGGGGACAGGGCATTCCTTGGCTACACCTTC. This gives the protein CASSGDRAFLGYTF.

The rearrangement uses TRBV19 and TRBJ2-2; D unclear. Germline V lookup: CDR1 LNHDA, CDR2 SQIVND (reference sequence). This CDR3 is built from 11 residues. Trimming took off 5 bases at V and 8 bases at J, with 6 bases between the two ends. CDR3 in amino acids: CASSVGGELFF. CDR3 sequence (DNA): TGTGCCAGTAGTGTAGGTGGGGAGCTGTTTTTT.

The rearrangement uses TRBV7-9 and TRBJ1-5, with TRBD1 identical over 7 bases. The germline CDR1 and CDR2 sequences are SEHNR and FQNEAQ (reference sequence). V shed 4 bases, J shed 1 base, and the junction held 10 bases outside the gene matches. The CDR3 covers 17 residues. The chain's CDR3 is CASSYTGASMSNQPQHF. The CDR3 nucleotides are TGTGCCAGCAGCTATACAGGGGCCTCTATGAGCAATCAGCCCCAGCATTTT.

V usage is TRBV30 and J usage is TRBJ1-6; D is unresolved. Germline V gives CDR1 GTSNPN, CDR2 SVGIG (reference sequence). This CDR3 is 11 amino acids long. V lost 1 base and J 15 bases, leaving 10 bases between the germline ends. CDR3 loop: CAWSAGKVLHF. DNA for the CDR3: TGTGCCTGGAGTGCGGGGAAAGTCCTCCACTTT.

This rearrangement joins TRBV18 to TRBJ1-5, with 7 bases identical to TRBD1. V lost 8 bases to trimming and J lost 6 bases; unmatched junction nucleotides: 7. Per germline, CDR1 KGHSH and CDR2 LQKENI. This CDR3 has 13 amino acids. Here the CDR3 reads CASTQQGPQPQHF. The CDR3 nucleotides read TGTGCCAGCACCCAACAGGGGCCTCAGCCCCAGCATTTT. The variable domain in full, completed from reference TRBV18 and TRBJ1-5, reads NAGVMQNPRHLVRRRGQEARLRCSPMKGHSHVYWYRQLPEEGLKFMVYLQKENIIDESGMPKERFSAEFPKEGPSILRIQQVVRGDSAAYFCASTQQGPQPQHFGDGTRLSIL.

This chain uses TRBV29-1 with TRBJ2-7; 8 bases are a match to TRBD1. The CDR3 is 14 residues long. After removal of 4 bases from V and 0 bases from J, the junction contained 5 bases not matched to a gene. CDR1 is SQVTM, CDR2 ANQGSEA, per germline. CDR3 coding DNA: TGCAGCGTTGGACAGGGGCTCAGCTCCTACGAGCAGTACTTC. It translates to CSVGQGLSSYEQYF.

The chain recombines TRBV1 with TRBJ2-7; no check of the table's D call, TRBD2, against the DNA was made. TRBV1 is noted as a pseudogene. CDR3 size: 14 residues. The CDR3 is CTSSQDRRCDEQYF. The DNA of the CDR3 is TGCACCAGCAGCCAAGATAGGAGGTGTGACGAGCAGTACTTC.

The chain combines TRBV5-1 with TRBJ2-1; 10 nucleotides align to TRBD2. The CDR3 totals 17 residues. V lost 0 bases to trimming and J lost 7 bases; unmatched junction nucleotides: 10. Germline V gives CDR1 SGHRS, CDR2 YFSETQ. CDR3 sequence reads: CASSLAPLAGAQNEQFF. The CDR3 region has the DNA TGCGCCAGCAGCTTGGCCCCTCTAGCGGGAGCTCAGAATGAGCAGTTCTTC.

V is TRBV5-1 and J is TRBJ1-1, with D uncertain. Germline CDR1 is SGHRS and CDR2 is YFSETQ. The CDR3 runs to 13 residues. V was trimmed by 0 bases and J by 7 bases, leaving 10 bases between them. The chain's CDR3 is CASSLDEGFEAFF. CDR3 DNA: TGCGCCAGCAGCTTGGATGAGGGATTTGAAGCTTTCTTT.

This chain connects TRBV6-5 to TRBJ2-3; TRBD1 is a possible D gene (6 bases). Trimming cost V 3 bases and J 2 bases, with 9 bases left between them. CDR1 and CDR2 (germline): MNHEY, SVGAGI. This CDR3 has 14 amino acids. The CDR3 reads CASSYRGTTDTQYF. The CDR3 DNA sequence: TGTGCCAGCAGTTATAGGGGGACCACAGATACGCAGTATTTT.

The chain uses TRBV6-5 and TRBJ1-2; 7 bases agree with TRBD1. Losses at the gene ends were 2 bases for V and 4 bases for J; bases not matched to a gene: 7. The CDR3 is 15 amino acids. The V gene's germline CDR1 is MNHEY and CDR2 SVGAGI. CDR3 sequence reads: CASSYTPDRSYGYTF. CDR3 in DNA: TGTGCCAGCAGTTACACCCCGGACAGGAGCTATGGCTACACCTTC.

The CDR3 DNA reads TGTGCCTGGAGTCTCGGGCCCGGGGAGCTGTTTTTT. This gives the protein CAWSLGPGELFF. The chain couples TRBV30 to TRBJ2-2; D is uncertain. Germline values: CDR1 GTSNPN, CDR2 SVGIG (reference sequence). The length of the CDR3 is 12 residues. V was shortened by 2 bases and J by 6 bases, with 7 bases between the two germline ends.

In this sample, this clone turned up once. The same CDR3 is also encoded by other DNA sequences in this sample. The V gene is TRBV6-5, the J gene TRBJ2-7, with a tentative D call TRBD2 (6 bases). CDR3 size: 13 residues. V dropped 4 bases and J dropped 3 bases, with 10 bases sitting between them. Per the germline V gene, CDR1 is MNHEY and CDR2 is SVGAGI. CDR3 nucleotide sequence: TGTGCCAGCAGTTCCCCGGGACTCTACGAGCAGTACTTC. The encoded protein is CASSSPGLYEQYF.

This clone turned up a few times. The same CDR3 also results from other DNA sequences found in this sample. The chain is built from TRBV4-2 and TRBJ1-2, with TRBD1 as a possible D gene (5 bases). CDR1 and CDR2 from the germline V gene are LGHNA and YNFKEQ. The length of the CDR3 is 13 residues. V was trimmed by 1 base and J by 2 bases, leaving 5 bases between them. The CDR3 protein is CASSQGGNYGYTF. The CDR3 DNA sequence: TGTGCCAGCAGCCAAGGGGGGAACTATGGCTACACCTTC.

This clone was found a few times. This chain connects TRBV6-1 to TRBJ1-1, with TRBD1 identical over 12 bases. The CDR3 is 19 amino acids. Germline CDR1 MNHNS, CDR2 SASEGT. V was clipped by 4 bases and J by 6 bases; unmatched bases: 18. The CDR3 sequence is CASSVRPPGQGARVSEAFF. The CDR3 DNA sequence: TGTGCCAGCAGTGTCCGACCCCCGGGACAGGGGGCGAGAGTGTCTGAAGCTTTCTTT.

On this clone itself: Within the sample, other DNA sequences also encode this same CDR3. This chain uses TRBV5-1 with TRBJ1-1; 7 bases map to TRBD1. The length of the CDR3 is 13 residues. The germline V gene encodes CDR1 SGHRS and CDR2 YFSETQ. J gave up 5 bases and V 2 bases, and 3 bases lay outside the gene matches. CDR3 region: CASSFQGGTEAFF. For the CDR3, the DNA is TGCGCCAGCAGCTTCCAGGGGGGGACTGAAGCTTTCTTT. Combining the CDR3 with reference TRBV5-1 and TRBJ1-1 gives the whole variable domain KAGVTQTPRYLIKTRGQQVTLSCSPISGHRSVSWYQQTPGQGLQFLFEYFSETQRNKGNFPGRFSGRQFSNSRSEMNVSTLELGDSALYLCASSFQGGTEAFFGQGTRLTVV.

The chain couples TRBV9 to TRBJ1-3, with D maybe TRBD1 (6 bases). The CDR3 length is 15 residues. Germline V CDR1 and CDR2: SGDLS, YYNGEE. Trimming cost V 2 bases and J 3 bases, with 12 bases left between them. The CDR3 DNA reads TGTGCCAGCAGCGTGGAGGGGGACTATGGAAACACCATATATTTT. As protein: CASSVEGDYGNTIYF. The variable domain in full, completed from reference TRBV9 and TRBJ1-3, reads DSGVTQTPKHLITATGQRVTLRCSPRSGDLSVYWYQQSLDQGLQFLIQYYNGEERAKGNILERFSAQQFPDLHSELNLSSLELGDSALYFCASSVEGDYGNTIYFGEGSWLTVV.

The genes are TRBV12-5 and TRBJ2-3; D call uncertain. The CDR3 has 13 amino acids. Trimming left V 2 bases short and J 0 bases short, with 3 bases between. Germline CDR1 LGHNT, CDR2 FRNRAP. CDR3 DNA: TGTGCTAGTGGTTTGCTCAGCACAGATACGCAGTATTTT. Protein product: CASGLLSTDTQYF.